This TCR beta chain was sequenced in a study of CD8 T cells in ankylosing spondylitis. Findings of the study overall: The study looked at matched synovial fluid samples from ankylosing spondylitis patients. Disease-linked clones were reported to be significantly enriched there. The study identified a TCR beta motif of seven or eight highly homologous variants that appeared characteristic of ankylosing spondylitis blood.

Libraries of TCR beta came from quantitative 5'-RACE with molecular barcodes. TCRdb reprocessed the 5' RACE reads via MiXCR and lists one record per CDR3 protein. The data contain under 250,000 distinct CDR3 sequences, 30% to 40% of them singletons. The CDR3 is 17 amino acids. V trimming: 0 bases; J trimming: 1 base; junction bases outside the gene matches: 11. Per the germline V gene, CDR1 is SQVTM and CDR2 is ANQGSEA. This clonotype was seen more than once but under ten times. Its antigen is as yet unknown. The chain carries TRBV29-1 and TRBJ2-5, with 7 bases aligning to TRBD1. The sample comprised blood, either unsorted or a sorted T cell fraction (not recorded which). This clonotype originated in a male donor with ankylosing spondylitis or in good health (not recorded which). CDR3 protein: CSVEDGAATGAQETQYF. CDR3 DNA: TGCAGCGTTGAAGATGGGGCAGCAACAGGGGCCCAAGAGACCCAGTACTTC.